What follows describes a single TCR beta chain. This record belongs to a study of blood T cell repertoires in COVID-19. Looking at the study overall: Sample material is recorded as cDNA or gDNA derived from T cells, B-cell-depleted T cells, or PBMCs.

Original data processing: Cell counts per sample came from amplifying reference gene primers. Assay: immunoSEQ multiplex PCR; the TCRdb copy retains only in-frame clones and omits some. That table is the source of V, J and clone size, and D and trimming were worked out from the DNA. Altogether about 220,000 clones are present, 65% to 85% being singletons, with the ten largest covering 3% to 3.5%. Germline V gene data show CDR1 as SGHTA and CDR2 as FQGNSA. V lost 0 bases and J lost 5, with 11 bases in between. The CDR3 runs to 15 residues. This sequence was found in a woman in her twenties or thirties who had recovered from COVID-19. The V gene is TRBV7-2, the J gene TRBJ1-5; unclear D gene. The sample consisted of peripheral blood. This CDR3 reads CASSLARRADQPQHF. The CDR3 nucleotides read TGTGCCAGCAGCTTAGCGCGGAGGGCCGATCAGCCCCAGCATTTT.